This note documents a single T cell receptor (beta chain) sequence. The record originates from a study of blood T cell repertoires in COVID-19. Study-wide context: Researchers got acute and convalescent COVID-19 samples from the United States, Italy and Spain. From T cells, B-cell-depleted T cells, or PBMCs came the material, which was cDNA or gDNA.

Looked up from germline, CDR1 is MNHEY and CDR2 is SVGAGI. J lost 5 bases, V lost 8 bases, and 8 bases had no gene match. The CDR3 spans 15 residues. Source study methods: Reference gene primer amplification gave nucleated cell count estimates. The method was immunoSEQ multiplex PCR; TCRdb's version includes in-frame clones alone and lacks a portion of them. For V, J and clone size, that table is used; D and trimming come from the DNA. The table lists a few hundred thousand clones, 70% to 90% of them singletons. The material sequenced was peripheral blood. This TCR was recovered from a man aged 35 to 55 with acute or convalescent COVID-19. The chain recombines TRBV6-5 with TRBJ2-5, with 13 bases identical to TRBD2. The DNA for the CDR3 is TGTGCCAGCGGCCAACTAGCGGGGGGGCCTGAGACCCAGTACTTC. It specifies CASGQLAGGPETQYF.